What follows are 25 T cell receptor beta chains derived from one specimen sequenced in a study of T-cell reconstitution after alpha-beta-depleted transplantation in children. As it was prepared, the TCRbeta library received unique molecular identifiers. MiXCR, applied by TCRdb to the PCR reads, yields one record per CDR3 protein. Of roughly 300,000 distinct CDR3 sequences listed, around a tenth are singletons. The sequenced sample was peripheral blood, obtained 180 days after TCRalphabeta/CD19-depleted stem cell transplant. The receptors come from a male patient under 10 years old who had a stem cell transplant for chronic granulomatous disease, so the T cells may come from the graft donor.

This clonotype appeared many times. CDR3 nucleotides: TGTGCCAGCAGCTTAGAGGGGCCTGGAAACACCATATATTTT. This sequence encodes CASSLEGPGNTIYF. The chain joins TRBV7-2 to TRBJ1-3, with D perhaps TRBD1 (5 bases). Trimming took off 1 base at V and 2 bases at J, with 6 bases between the two ends. The CDR3 consists of 14 residues. Germline V CDR1 and CDR2: SGHTA, FQGNSA.

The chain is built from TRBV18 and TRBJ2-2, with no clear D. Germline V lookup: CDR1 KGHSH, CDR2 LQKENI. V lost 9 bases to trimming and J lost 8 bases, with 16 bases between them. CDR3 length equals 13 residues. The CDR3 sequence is CASFLGGPGELFF. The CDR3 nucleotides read TGTGCCAGTTTCCTCGGCGGTCCTGGGGAGCTGTTTTTT.

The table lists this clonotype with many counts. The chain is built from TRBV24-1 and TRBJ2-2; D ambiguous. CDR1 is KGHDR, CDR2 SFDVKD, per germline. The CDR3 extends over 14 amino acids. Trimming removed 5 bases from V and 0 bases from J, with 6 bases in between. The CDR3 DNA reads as TGTGCCACCAGTGCAGATCCGAACACCGGGGAGCTGTTTTTT. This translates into CATSADPNTGELFF.

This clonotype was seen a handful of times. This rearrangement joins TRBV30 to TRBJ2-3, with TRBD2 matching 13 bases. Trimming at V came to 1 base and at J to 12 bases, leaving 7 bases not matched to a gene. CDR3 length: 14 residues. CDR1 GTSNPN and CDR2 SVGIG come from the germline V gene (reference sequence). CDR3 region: CAWSAGTSGKVQYF. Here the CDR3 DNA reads TGTGCCTGGAGTGCCGGGACTAGCGGGAAAGTTCAGTATTTT.

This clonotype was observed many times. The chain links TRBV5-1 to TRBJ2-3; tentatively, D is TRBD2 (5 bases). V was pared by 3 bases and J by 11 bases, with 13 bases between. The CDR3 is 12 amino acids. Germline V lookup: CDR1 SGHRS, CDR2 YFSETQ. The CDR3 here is CASSWDGGGQYF. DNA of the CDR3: TGCGCCAGCAGCTGGGATGGTGGAGGGCAGTATTTT.

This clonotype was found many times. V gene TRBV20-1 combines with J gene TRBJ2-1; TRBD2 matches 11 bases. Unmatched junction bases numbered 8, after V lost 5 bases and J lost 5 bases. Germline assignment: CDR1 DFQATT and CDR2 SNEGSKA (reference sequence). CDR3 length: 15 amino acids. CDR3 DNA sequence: TGCAGTGCTGGAGCGACTAGCGGGGTAGACAATGAGCAGTTCTTC. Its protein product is CSAGATSGVDNEQFF.

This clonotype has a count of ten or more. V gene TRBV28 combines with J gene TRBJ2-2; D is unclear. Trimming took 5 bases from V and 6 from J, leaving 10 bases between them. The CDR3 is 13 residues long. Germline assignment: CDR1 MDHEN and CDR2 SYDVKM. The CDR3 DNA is TGTGCCAGCAGTCCACTGCGTCCCGGGGAGCTGTTTTTT. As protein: CASSPLRPGELFF.

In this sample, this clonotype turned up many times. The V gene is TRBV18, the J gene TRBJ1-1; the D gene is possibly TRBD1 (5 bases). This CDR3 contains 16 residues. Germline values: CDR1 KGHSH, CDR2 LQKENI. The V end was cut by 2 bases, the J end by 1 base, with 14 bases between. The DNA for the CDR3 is TGTGCCAGCTCACCAGGGGCAGGTAACGGGAACACTGAAGCTTTCTTT. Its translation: CASSPGAGNGNTEAFF. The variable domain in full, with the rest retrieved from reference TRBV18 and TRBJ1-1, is NAGVMQNPRHLVRRRGQEARLRCSPMKGHSHVYWYRQLPEEGLKFMVYLQKENIIDESGMPKERFSAEFPKEGPSILRIQQVVRGDSAAYFCASSPGAGNGNTEAFFGQGTRLTVV.

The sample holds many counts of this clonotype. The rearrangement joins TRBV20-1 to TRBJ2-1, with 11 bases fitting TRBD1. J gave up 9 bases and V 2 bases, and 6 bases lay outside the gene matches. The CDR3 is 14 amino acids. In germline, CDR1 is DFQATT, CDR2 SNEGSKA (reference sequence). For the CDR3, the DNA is TGCAGTGCTAGAAGGACAGGGGGCAAGGGTGAGCAGTTCTTC. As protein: CSARRTGGKGEQFF.

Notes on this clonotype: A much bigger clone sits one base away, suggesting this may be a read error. CDR3 nucleotide sequence: TGCGCCAGCAGCTTGGCGGGCAGGGGGAACACCGGGGAGCCGTTTTTT. It specifies CASSLAGRGNTGEPFF. The V gene is TRBV5-1, the J gene TRBJ2-2; 7 bases are shared with TRBD1. CDR3 length: 16 amino acids. CDR1 is SGHRS, CDR2 YFSETQ, per germline.

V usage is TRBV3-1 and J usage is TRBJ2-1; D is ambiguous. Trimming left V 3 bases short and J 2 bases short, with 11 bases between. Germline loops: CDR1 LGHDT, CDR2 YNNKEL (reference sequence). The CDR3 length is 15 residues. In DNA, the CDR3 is TGTGCCAGCAGCCAGAACAATAAGCCCTACAATGAGCAGTTCTTC. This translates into CASSQNNKPYNEQFF.

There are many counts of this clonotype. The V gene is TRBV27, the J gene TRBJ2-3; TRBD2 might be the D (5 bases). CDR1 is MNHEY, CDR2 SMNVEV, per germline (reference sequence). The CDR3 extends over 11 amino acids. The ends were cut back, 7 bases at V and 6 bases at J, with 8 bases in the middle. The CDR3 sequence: CASTRGDTQYF. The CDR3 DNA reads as TGTGCCAGCACCCGAGGGGATACGCAGTATTTT.

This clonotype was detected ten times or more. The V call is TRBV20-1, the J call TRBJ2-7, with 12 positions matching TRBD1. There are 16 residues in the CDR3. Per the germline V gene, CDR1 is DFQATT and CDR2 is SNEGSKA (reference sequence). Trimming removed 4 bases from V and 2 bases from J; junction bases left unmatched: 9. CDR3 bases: TGCAGTGCTACATCGGAGGGACAGGGGGCCCCCTACGAGCAGTACTTC. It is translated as CSATSEGQGAPYEQYF.

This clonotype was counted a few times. The chain's CDR3 is CASSEHNGGGAKNIQYF. CDR3 in DNA: TGTGCCAGCAGCGAGCACAACGGGGGGGGAGCCAAAAACATTCAGTACTTC. V gene TRBV6-1 combines with J gene TRBJ2-4; 8 positions match TRBD2. CDR3 length: 17 residues. V was pared by 6 bases and J by 0 bases, with 10 bases of the junction left unmatched. CDR1 and CDR2 from the germline V gene are MNHNS and SASEGT.

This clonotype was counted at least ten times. CDR3 sequence reads: CASSMSDSPNYGYTF. In DNA form, the CDR3 reads TGTGCCAGCAGCATGTCGGACAGTCCTAACTATGGCTACACCTTC. The chain carries TRBV7-3 and TRBJ1-2, with D possibly TRBD1 on 6 matching bases. The CDR3 length is 15 residues. The V gene lost 5 bases and the J gene lost 0 bases, with 13 bases spanning the gap. The germline V gene has CDR1 SGHTA and CDR2 FQGTGA.

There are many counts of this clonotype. The CDR3 DNA sequence: TGCAGCGTTGCGGGGTCCGCCTCCTACGAGCAGTACTTC. Its translation is CSVAGSASYEQYF. The rearrangement links TRBV29-1 to TRBJ2-7, with D maybe TRBD2 (5 bases). This CDR3 region has 13 residues. Germline V gene data show CDR1 as SQVTM and CDR2 as ANQGSEA. Between the trimmed V and J ends, which lost 4 bases and 0 bases, there was a span of 10 bases.

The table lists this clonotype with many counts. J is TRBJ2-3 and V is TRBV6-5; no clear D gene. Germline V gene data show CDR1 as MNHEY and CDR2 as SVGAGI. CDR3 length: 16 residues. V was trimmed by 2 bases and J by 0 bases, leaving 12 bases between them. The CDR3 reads CASSYGRRESTDTQYF. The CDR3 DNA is TGTGCCAGCAGTTACGGACGGCGTGAGAGCACAGATACGCAGTATTTT.

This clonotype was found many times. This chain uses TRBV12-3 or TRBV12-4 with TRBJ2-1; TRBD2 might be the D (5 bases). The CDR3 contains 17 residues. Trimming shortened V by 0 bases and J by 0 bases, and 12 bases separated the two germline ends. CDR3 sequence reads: CASSLAGSPSSYNEQFF. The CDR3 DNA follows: TGTGCCAGCAGTTTAGCGGGGAGTCCGAGCTCCTACAATGAGCAGTTCTTC.

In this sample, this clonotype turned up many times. CDR3 residues: CASSQQGEAFF. Written as DNA, the CDR3 is TGTGCCAGCAGCCAGCAGGGAGAAGCTTTCTTT. The V gene is TRBV4-2, the J gene TRBJ1-1; TRBD1 might be the D (5 bases). This CDR3 is built from 11 residues. Trimming stripped 3 bases from V and 8 bases from J, with 7 bases between. CDR1 is LGHNA and CDR2 is YNFKEQ in the germline V gene.

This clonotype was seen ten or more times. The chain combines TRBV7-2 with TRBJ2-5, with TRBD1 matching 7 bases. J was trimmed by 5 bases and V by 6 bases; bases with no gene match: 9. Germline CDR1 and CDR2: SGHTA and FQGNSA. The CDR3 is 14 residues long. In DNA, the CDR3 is TGTGCCAGCAGACCTACAGGGGCCCAGGAGACCCAGTACTTC. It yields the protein CASRPTGAQETQYF.

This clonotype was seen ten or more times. The CDR3 nucleotides are TGCAGTGCCAGGATTGAAGGGACCCAGTACTTC. As protein: CSARIEGTQYF. The J gene is TRBJ2-5, the V gene TRBV20-1; D unresolved. The CDR3 is made up of 11 amino acids. Germline-derived CDR1 and CDR2 are DFQATT and SNEGSKA (reference sequence). V shed 6 bases and J shed 7 bases, with 12 bases lying between them.

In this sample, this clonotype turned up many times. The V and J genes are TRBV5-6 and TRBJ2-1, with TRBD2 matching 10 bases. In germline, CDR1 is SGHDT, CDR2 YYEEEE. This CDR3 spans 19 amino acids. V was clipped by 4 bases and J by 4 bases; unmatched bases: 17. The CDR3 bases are TGTGCCAGCAGCGGGGGGGAAGCGGGAGGGCCGGGGGATTACAATGAGCAGTTCTTC. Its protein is CASSGGEAGGPGDYNEQFF.

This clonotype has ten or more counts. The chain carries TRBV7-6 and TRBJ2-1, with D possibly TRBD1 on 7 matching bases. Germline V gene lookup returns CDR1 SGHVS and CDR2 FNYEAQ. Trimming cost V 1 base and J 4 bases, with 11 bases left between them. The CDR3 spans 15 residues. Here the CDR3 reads CASSLGRGQYNEQFF. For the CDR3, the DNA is TGTGCCAGCAGCTTAGGGAGGGGGCAGTACAATGAGCAGTTCTTC.

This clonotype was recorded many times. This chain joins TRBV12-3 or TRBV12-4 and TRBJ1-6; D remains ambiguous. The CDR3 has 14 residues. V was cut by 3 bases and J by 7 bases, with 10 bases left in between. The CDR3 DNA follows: TGTGCCAGCAGTTTGGGCGCGTCCAATTCACCCCTCCACTTT. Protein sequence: CASSLGASNSPLHF.

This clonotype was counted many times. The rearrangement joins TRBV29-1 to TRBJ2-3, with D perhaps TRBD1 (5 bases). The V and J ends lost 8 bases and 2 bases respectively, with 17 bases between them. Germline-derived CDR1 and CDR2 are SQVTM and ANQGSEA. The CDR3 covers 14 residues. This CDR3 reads CSLCRGGNTDTQYF. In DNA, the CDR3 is TGCAGCCTATGTAGGGGTGGGAACACAGATACGCAGTATTTT.